This T cell receptor beta chain comes out of a study of T-cell memory formation after mild COVID-19. Across the whole study: TCR clusters were mostly donor specific. Study findings and constraints: Clones which contracted sat mainly in CM and EM if CD4+, and in EMRA if CD8+.

TCRdb redid the calling of the 5' RACE reads with MiXCR, one entry per CDR3 protein. The sample has approximately 150,000 distinct CDR3 sequences, 15% to 20% seen once. Per the germline V gene, CDR1 is SGHAT and CDR2 is FQDESV (reference sequence). CDR3 size: 17 residues. The V gene lost 5 bases and the J gene lost 0 bases, with 18 bases spanning the gap. This clonotype was counted a few times. The antigen is not known. This chain connects TRBV11-1 to TRBJ2-3, with D maybe TRBD1 (5 bases). The TCR was taken from an adult woman who had mild COVID-19 (a few samples of this study predate the infection). Cell type and time point are not known. The sample was PBMCs or a T cell subset sorted from them (not recorded which). The CDR3 coding sequence is TGTGCCAGCAGCCCGAGGAACCCAAGGGGAAGCACAGATACGCAGTATTTT. Translated, it gives CASSPRNPRGSTDTQYF.